This T cell receptor beta chain was found in a study of CD4+ T cells in melanoma (dated by TCRdb to about 2022). Some background on the complete study: The study examined neoantigen-specific CD4+ T cells in human melanoma.

There are a few counts of this clone. Its binding antigen is unknown. No much larger clonotype is one base removed from it; base qualities were not supplied. Receptor amplification or capture employed the immunoSEQ multiplex PCR assay. The table comes from immuneACCESS by way of TCRdb, which keeps in-frame sequences with V and J called. Part of the clones is missing from these tables; in studies checked, under half for an unresolved V gene and the rest for unknown reasons. The sample table shows some 12,000 clones, and roughly 69% are seen once. The ten largest clones represent 8% to 9.5% of the sample. The donors were melanoma patients. V lost 8 bases and J lost 6 bases, and the count of bases not matched to a germline gene is 10. Looking up the germline V gene yields CDR1 SNHLY and CDR2 FYNNEI. The CDR3, from cysteine to phenylalanine, totals 14 residues. Of all the DNA, just the CDR3 is kept, 42 bases in frame from base 1.

Broad study findings and their caveats: Neoantigen-specific CD4+ T cells were reported to be correlated with the function of CD8+ T cells, macrophages and B cells. Neoantigen-specific CD4+ T cells in melanoma were reported to have a range of differentiation states.

This receptor was taken from a human donor with melanoma. This sequence uses TRBV2 and TRBJ1-5, and TRBD1 aligns with 7 junction nucleotides. Sequenced input: cells from a culture (not recorded whether cultured in vitro). The CDR3: CASSGQRGVQPQHF. The nucleotide sequence is TGTGCCAGCTCGGGACAGAGGGGTGTTCAGCCCCAGCATTTT.